Listed here is a single T cell receptor beta chain. No antigen is known for it. Base qualities are not at hand, and no much larger clone is one base apart. The data derive from a study of shared clonotypes between healthy human individuals (dated by TCRdb to 2020 to 2022). Turning to the overall study: A few men and a couple of women, aged 18 to 49 years, made up the cohort. To increase sequencing depth and limit assay-specific biases, TCR repertoire library preparation and sequencing were carried out by different laboratories using diverse techniques. Per donor, leukapheresis produced somewhere between about 0.9 and 9 billion PBMCs. To estimate repertoire size and how much clonotypes are shared between individuals, the study performed deep sequencing of blood TCR repertoires from roughly five healthy adults. For each donor, three plates each were used for CD4 naive and CD4 memory, two plates were used for CD8 naive, and one plate was used for CD8 memory.

What the research found in general, with its limitations: Incomplete sequencing was indicated by rarefaction of sorted-subset datasets, despite the large sequencing depth. Sampling was limited to blood, and TCR repertoires in tissue likely differ from TCR repertoires in blood. When several donors were compared, the shared fraction of clonotypes was around 4.6% for naive CD4, about 4% for naive CD8, roughly 2.5% for memory CD4, and 0.3% to 0.5% for memory CD8. Clonotypes shared by all four sorted-subset donors showed higher generation probabilities than non-shared clonotypes. Pairwise subsampling led to the expectation that sequencing depth would affect the degree of clonotype sharing among donors. The genetic and exposure-history diversity represented was limited by the small number of donors. Estimated clonotype richness was generally larger for naive than for memory subsets.

Inclusive of the bounding cysteine and phenylalanine, the CDR3 is 17 residues long. Only the CDR3 region is kept as DNA, spanning 51 bases read in frame from base 1. Based on the germline V gene, the CDR1 and CDR2 sequences are MNHNS and SASEGT. V sheds 4 bases and J sheds 1 base, leaving 18 bases between their ends. Using the deep immunoSEQ assay, TCR CDR3 regions were amplified from genomic DNA by multiplex PCR. Extracted genomic DNA from each cell subset was distributed evenly across all wells of several immunoSEQ 96-well plates, and each plate was treated as a replicate. For sorted subsets, about 0.2 ug genomic DNA, equal to 30,000 or so T cell genomes, was loaded into each replicate PCR. The purified libraries were quantified using a Qubit 3.0 fluorometer, sized with a Bioanalyzer 2100, and then quantified again using the KAPA Library Quantification kit. Each immunoSEQ 96-well plate was sequenced on its own single-read 150-cycle Illumina NextSeq 550 flow cell. For the original study's pipeline: Because the immunoSEQ output included only junctional sequences and no quality scores, the filtering could not be the same as the filtering used for full-length reads. Sequences were annotated with PyIR, a Python wrapper for IgBLAST v1.9, and V/J genes and CDR3 were assigned using IMGT germline references. Reads were filtered out if the reads had weak V/J assignments (E-value above 1e-6), no CDR3, stop codons, out-of-frame junctions, or ambiguous translated residues. V3J clonotypes were defined by identical inferred V gene, J gene, and CDR3 amino acid sequence. Percentage overlap between repertoires was calculated by dividing the number of shared unique clonotypes by the size of the smaller repertoire. RTK rarefaction, the Chao1 estimator, and Recon v2.1 estimates of unobserved clonotypes were used to assess repertoire richness. Generation probabilities were computed with OLGA for all TCRbeta clonotypes obtained by the gDNA method from a handful of donors. TCRdb stores this immuneACCESS table with in-frame sequences only. Part of the clones is absent; in the studies checked, under half of the shortfall reflects unresolved V genes, and no reason is known for the rest. V, J and clone size derive from that table, while D and trimming were established from the DNA sequence. This sample holds approximately 2.1 million clones; 85% to 95% were observed only once. The biggest ten clones account for 0.35% to 0.5% of the sample.

The donors were healthy, HIV-negative adults with no recently reported acute infections or vaccinations. Only Caucasian adults living in Nashville, Tennessee, USA were represented among the donors. CD4+ T cells were enriched by magnetic negative selection, after which naive cells were positively selected on CD45RA and the negative fraction was taken as the memory subset. Blood was obtained by leukapheresis, after which PBMCs were separated by Ficoll-Histopaque density gradient centrifugation and cryopreserved in liquid nitrogen vapor phase. Analytical flow cytometry was used to check the purity and quantity of each magnetically sorted T cell population. Genomic DNA was isolated from each sorted fraction and quantified by UV absorbance on a Nanodrop 2000c.

The sequenced material came from naive CD4+ T cells from PBMCs. In the paper's terms, the cell subset or site label means: CD45RA+ positively selected. This clonotype originated in a man between 18 and 35 years old in good health. Some clones in this sample may be carry-over from other donors' samples. The sequence is built from TRBV6-1 and TRBJ2-3; the D gene is perhaps TRBD2, from 5 matching bases. The sequenced DNA: TGTGCCAGCAGTGTTGCCCTAGCCCCTAGGGGCACAGATACGCAGTATTTT. Translated, this gives CASSVALAPRGTDTQYF.